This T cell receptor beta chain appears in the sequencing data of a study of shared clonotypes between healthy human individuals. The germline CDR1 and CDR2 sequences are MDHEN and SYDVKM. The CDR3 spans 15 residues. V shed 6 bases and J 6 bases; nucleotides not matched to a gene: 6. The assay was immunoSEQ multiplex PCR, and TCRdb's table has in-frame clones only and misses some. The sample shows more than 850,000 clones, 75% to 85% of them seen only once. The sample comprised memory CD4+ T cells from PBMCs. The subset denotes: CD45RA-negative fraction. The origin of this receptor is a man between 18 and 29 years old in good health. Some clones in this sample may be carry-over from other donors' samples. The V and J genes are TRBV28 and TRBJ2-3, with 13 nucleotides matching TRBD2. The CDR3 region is CASRLGLAGPDTQYF. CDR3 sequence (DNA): TGTGCCAGCAGGTTGGGACTAGCGGGACCGGATACGCAGTATTTT.